Here is one TCR beta chain with its context. Its antigen is not identified. The data were taken from a study of identical twins. A universal primer binding site was introduced by template switching. The final cDNA contained unique molecular identifiers. TCRdb re-called the 5' RACE reads with MiXCR, one entry per CDR3 protein. The sample consists of about 470,000 distinct CDR3 sequences, approximately 24% of them appearing once. Study findings and constraints: Twin-shared out-of-frame alpha sequences were enriched for low generation probability. Model-predicted out-of-frame TCR alpha sharing fell below observed values in monozygotic twins.

These data are also associated with another study on T cells expressing NK-cell markers. That report notes: Of CD8+ T cells, about 1.0-8% belonged to dominant NKG2C+ clonotypes in 5 to 7 donors.

The TCR originated in a woman aged 18-29 years in good health. Sequenced material: CD4+ T cells sorted from blood.

The CDR3 bases are TGTGCCAGCAGCGTTTCGGCGCGGGACTATGGCTACACCTTC. It encodes CASSVSARDYGYTF. The chain employs TRBV9 and TRBJ1-2; the D is unclear. Trimming cost V 2 bases and J 3 bases, with 11 bases left between them. The germline CDR1 and CDR2 sequences are SGDLS and YYNGEE. The CDR3 loop spans 14 amino acids.